This T cell receptor beta chain was sequenced during a study of blood T cell repertoires in COVID-19. Germline V lookup: CDR1 SGHTA, CDR2 FQGNSA. The length of the CDR3 is 17 residues. V gave up 4 bases and J gave up 6 bases; unmatched junction bases: 10. TCRdb's copy holds only in-frame clones and misses some; the assay was immunoSEQ multiplex PCR. Of 450,000 to 500,000 clones listed, around 85% are singletons. This rearrangement joins TRBV7-2 to TRBJ2-2; the match to TRBD2 covers 11 bases. This clonotype was obtained from a woman aged 60 to 75 who had recovered from COVID-19. Source material: PBMCs or T cells enriched from blood (not recorded which). DNA for the CDR3: TGTGCCAGCAGCTCGGGAGTAGCGGGGGGGCTTTCCGGGGAGCTGTTTTTT. Amino acid sequence: CASSSGVAGGLSGELFF. The full variable domain, with the rest looked up from reference TRBV7-2 and TRBJ2-2, is GAGVSQSPSNKVTEKGKDVELRCDPISGHTALYWYRQSLGQGLEFLIYFQGNSAPDKSGLPSDRFSAERTGGSVSTLTIQRTQQEDSAVYLCASSSGVAGGLSGELFFGEGSRLTVL.